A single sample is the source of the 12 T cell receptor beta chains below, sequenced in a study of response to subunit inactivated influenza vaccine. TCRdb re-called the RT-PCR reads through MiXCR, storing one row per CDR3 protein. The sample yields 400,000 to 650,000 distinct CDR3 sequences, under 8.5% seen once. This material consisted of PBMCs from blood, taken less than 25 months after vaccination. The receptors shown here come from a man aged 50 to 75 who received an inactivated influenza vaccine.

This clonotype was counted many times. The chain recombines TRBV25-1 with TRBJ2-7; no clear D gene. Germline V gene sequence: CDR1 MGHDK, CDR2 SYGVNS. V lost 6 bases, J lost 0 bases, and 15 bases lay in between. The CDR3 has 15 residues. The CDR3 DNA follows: TGTGCCAGCAGGGATGAAAGTGGAGTCTCCTACGAGCAGTACTTC. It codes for CASRDESGVSYEQYF.

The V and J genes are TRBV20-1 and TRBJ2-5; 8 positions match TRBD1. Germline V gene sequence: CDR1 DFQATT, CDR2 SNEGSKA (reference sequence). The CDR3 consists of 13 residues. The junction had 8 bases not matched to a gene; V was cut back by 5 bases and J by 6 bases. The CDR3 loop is CSAGLTGVQTQYF. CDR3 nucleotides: TGCAGTGCTGGACTGACAGGGGTTCAGACCCAGTACTTC.

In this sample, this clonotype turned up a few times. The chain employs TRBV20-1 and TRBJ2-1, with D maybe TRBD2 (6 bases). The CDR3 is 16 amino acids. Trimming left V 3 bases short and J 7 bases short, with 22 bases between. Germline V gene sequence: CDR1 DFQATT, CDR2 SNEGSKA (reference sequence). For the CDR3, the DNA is TGCAGTGCTAGTTGGTCCCCCGTGATAGCGGAGAATGAGCAGTTCTTC. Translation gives CSASWSPVIAENEQFF.

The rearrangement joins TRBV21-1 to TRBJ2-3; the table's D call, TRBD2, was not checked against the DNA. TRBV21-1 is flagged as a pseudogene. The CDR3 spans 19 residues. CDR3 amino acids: CASSKDSPTSGRGADTQYF. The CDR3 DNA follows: TGTGCCAGCAGCAAGGACAGTCCGACTAGCGGGAGAGGGGCAGATACGCAGTATTTT.

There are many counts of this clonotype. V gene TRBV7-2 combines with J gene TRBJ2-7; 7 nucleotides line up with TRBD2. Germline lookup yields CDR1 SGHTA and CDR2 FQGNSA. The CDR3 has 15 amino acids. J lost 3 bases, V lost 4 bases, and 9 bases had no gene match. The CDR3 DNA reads TGTGCCAGCAGCTCCGGGACTACCTTTGGCTACGAGCAGTACTTC. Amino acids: CASSSGTTFGYEQYF.

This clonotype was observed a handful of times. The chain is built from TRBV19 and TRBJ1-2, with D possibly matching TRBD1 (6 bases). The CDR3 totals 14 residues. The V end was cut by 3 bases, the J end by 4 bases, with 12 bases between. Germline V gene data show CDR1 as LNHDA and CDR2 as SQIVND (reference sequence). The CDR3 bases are TGTGCCAGTAGTATTAACCCGACAGGCTATGGCTACACCTTC. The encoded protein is CASSINPTGYGYTF.

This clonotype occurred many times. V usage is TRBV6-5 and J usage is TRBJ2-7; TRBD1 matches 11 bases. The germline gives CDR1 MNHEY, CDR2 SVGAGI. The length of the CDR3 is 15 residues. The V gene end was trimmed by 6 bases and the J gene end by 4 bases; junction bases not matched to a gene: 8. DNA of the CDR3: TGTGCCAGCAGATTACCCGGGACAGGGGGGTACGAGCAGTACTTC. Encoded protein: CASRLPGTGGYEQYF.

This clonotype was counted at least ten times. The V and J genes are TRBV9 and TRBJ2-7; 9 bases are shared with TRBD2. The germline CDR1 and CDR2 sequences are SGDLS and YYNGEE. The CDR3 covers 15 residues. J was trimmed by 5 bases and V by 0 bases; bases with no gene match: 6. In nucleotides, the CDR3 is TGTGCCAGCAGCGTAGGATCCAGCGGGGGGAACGAGCAGTACTTC. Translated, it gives CASSVGSSGGNEQYF.

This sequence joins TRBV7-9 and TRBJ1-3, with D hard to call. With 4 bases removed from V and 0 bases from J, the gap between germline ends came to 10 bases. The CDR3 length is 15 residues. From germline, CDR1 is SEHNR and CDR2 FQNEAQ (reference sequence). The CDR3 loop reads CASSSGGDSGNTIYF. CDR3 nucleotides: TGTGCCAGCAGCTCAGGTGGCGACTCTGGAAACACCATATATTTT. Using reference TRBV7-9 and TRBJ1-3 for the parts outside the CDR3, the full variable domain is DTGVSQNPRHKITKRGQNVTFRCDPISEHNRLYWYRQTLGQGPEFLTYFQNEAQLEKSRLLSDRFSAERPKGSFSTLEIQRTEQGDSAMYLCASSSGGDSGNTIYFGEGSWLTVV.

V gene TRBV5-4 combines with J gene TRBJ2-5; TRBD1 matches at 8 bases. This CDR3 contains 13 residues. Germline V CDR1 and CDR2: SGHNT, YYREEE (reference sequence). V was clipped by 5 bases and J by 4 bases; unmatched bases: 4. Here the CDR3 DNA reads TGTGCCAGCAGGGAAGGACAGGGAGAGACCCAGTACTTC. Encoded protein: CASREGQGETQYF.

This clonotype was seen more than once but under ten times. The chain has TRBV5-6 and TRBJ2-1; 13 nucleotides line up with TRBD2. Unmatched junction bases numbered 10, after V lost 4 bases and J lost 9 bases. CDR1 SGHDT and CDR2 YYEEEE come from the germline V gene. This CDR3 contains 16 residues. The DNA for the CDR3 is TGTGCCAGCAGCCCTGGACTAGCGGGGGACCTCCGTGAGCAGTTCTTC. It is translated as CASSPGLAGDLREQFF.

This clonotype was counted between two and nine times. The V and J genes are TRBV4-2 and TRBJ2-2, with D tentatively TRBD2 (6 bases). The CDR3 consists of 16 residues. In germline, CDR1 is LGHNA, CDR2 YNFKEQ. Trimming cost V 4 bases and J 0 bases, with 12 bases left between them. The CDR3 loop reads CASSRGVRANTGELFF. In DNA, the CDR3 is TGTGCCAGCAGCCGGGGGGTAAGGGCGAACACCGGGGAGCTGTTTTTT.